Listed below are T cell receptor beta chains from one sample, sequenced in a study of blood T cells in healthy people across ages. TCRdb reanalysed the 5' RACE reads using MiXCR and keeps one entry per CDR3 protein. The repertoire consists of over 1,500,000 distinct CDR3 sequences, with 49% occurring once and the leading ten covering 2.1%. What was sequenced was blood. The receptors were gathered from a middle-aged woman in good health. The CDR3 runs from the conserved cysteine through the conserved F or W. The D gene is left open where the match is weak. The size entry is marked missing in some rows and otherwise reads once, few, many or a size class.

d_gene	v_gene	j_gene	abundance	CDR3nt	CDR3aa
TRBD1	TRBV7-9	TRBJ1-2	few	TGTGCCAGCAGCACACAGGGGGTTAACTATGGCTACACCTTC	CASSTQGVNYGYTF
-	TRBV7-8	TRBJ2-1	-	TGTGCCAGCAGCTTAGCGATGGCGAGCGGAAGCTCCTACAATGAGCAGTTCTTC	CASSLAMASGSSYNEQFF
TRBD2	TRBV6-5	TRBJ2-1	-	TGTGCCAGCAGTTACGATACTAGCGGGGGGGCCGGTGAGCAGTTCTTC	CASSYDTSGGAGEQFF
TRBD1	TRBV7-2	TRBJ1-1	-	TGTGCCAGCAGCTTAGGGACGGACAGGCTGACCTTTGCTTTAAGCACTGAAGCTTTCTTT	CASSLGTDRLTFALSTEAFF
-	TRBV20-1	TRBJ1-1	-	TGCACAAAGATGGGCCCGAACACTGAAGCTTTCTTT	CTKMGPNTEAFF
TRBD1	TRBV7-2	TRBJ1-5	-	TGTGCCAGCAGCCCCGACAGGGGCCCCCCCAATCAGCCCCGGCATTTT	CASSPDRGPPNQPRHF
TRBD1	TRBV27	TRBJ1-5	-	TGTGCCAGCAGTCCCACAGGGGACCCAAATCAGCCCCAGCATTTT	CASSPTGDPNQPQHF
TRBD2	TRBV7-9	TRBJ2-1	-	TGTGCCAGCAGTTTTACTAGCGGGGGGGCCCTATCCTACAATGAGCAGTTCTTC	CASSFTSGGALSYNEQFF
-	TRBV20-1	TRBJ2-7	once	TGCAGTGCTAAGCGGCAGGGCACGACCTACGAGCAGTACTTC	CSAKRQGTTYEQYF
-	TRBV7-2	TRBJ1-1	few	TGTGCCAGCAGCGCACGGACAGCATTGAACACTGAAGCTTTCTTT	CASSARTALNTEAFF
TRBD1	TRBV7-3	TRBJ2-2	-	TGTGCCAGCAGCTACGGACAGGGGAGTGCGGCCGGGGAGCTGTTTTTT	CASSYGQGSAAGELFF
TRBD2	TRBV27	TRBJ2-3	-	TGTGCCAGCAGTTCCTCTAGCGGGGATTACACAGATACGCAGTATTTT	CASSSSSGDYTDTQYF
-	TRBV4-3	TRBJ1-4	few	TGCGCCAGCAGCCAAGGCCAGGCAGGGCAAAAACTGTTTTTT	CASSQGQAGQKLFF
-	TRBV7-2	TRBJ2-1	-	TGTGCCAGCAGCTTGGGGGGGGCCGGGACTTACAATGAGCAGTTCTTC	CASSLGGAGTYNEQFF
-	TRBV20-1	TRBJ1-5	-	TGCAGTGCCTGGGTCTCAGGGGTTCAGCCCCAGCATTTT	CSAWVSGVQPQHF
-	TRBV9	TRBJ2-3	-	TGTGCCAGCAGCCTCCAGGGAAACGCAGATACGCAGTATTTT	CASSLQGNADTQYF
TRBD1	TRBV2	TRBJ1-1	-	TGTGCCAGTACAGGGGTAAGAGTTGCCACTGAAGCTTTCTTT	CASTGVRVATEAFF
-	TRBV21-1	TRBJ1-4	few	TGTGCCAGCAGCAAAGGCAGAAAAGGGGCTAATGAAAAACTGTTTTTT	CASSKGRKGANEKLFF
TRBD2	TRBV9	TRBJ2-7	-	TGTGCCAGCAGCGGTAGCGGGGCGAGCTCCTACAATGAGCAGTACTTC	CASSGSGASSYNEQYF
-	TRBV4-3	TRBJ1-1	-	TGCGCCAGCAGCCGTACAGGGCAGAACACTGAAGCTTTCTTT	CASSRTGQNTEAFF
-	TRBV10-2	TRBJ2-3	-	TGCGCCAGCAGTGAGGGTTCTAGCGCAGATACGCAGTATTTT	CASSEGSSADTQYF
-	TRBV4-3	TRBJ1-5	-	TGCGCCAGCAGCCAAGAGTCCCTTAATCAGCCCCAGCATTTT	CASSQESLNQPQHF
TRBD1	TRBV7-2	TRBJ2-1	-	TGTGCCAGCAGCTTATTTTCGTGGACAGGGCAGACCAATGAGCAGTTCTTC	CASSLFSWTGQTNEQFF
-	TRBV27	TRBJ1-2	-	TGTGCCAGCAGATCTCAGCTCTATGGCTACACCTTC	CASRSQLYGYTF
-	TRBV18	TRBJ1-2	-	TGTGCCAGCTCACCAATGAGAGGGACGGAGGGCTACACCTTC	CASSPMRGTEGYTF
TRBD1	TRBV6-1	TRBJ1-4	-	TGTGCCAGCAGTGAAATAAGACAGGGAAATGAAAAACTGTTTTTT	CASSEIRQGNEKLFF
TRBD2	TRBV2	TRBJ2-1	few	TGTGCCAGTACAACGCGGGGGGGCCGTTACAATGAGCAGTTCTTC	CASTTRGGRYNEQFF
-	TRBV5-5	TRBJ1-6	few	TGTGCCAGCAGCTTGGCTCCCAGGGAACAGAATTCACCCCTCCACTTT	CASSLAPREQNSPLHF
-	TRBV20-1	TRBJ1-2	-	TGCAGTGCTAGTGCCCCACGGCAGGTCTATGGCTACACCTTC	CSASAPRQVYGYTF
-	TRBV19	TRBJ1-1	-	TGTGCCAGTAGTATAGAATGGGCGAGCGAAGCTTTCTTT	CASSIEWASEAFF